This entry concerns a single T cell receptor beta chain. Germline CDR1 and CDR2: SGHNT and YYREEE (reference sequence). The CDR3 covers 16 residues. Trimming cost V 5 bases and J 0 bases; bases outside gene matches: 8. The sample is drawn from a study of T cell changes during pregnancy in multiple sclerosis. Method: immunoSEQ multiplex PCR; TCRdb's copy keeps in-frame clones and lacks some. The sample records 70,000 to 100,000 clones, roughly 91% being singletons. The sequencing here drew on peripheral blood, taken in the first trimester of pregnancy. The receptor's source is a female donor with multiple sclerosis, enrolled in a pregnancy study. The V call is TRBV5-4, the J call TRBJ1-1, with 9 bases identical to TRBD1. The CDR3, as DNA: TGTGCCAGCAGTTCGGGACAGGGCGTCATGAACACTGAAGCTTTCTTT. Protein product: CASSSGQGVMNTEAFF.